The source of this T cell receptor (beta chain) is a study of CD8+CD57+ T cells in acquired aplastic anemia. Profiles of TCR beta VDJ and CDR3 were generated from a genomic DNA template. TCRdb independently ran MiXCR on the reads; one entry per CDR3 protein. In the table there are about 270,000 distinct CDR3 sequences, around 60% of which are singletons. The origin of this receptor is a human donor with severe aplastic anemia or a healthy control (not recorded which). The specimen was sorted CD4+, CD8+, or CD8+CD57+ T cells (not recorded which) from PBMCs.

CDR3 region: CAISGRGSGNQPQHF. As DNA, the CDR3 is TGTGCCATCAGTGGCAGGGGATCGGGCAATCAGCCCCAGCATTTT. The chain links TRBV10-3 to TRBJ1-5, with D possibly TRBD1 on 6 matching bases. Germline CDR1 and CDR2: ENHRY and SYGVKD. V was shortened by 4 bases and J by 2 bases, with 12 bases between the two germline ends. The CDR3 covers 15 residues.